The T cell receptor beta chain described here comes from a study of blood T cell repertoires in COVID-19. Sequencing was performed with immunoSEQ multiplex PCR; in TCRdb, only in-frame clones are kept and a portion is missing. This sample carries 90,000 to 150,000 clones, around 85% of them seen once, and the ten largest clones take 2% to 3%. Trimming took 0 bases from V and 9 from J; bases not matched to a gene: 8. The germline V gene has CDR1 SGHNT and CDR2 YYREEE (reference sequence). There are 15 residues in the CDR3. The sequence was collected from a man between 50 and 59 years old with acute or convalescent COVID-19. Material for sequencing was peripheral blood. The V call is TRBV5-4, the J call TRBJ2-1; TRBD2 agrees at 8 bases. The CDR3 loop reads CASSLAGLAWGEQFF. The DNA for the CDR3 is TGTGCCAGCAGCTTGGCCGGACTAGCTTGGGGTGAGCAGTTCTTC.